This entry lists 9 T cell receptor beta chains sequenced from one sample in a study of shared clonotypes between healthy human individuals. TCRdb keeps only in-frame clones here, not all; method: immunoSEQ multiplex PCR. This sample has fewer than 650,000 clones, with 76% found just once. Sequencing was performed on PBMCs. The receptors here all came from a middle-aged woman in good health. Some clones in this sample may be carry-over from other donors' samples.

The V call is TRBV19, the J call TRBJ2-7, with D possibly matching TRBD1 (5 bases). CDR1 is LNHDA and CDR2 is SQIVND in the germline V gene (reference sequence). V lost 6 bases to trimming and J lost 0 bases, with 12 bases between them. The CDR3 is 14 amino acids. The CDR3 nucleotides read TGTGCCAGTAGCGACAGCCCCAACTCCTACGAGCAGTACTTC. Protein product: CASSDSPNSYEQYF.

This clone was detected a few times. The J gene is TRBJ2-3, the V gene TRBV7-2, with D perhaps matching TRBD1 (5 bases). V was pared by 5 bases and J by 3 bases, with 18 bases between. Germline V gene lookup returns CDR1 SGHTA and CDR2 FQGNSA. CDR3 length: 16 amino acids. CDR3 sequence: CASSLGARTGTDTQYF. The CDR3 DNA follows: TGTGCCAGCAGCCTAGGGGCGAGAACAGGTACAGATACGCAGTATTTT.

This clone was counted between two and nine times. V and J are TRBV15 and TRBJ2-7; 8 nucleotides line up with TRBD2. After removal of 1 base from V and 4 bases from J, the junction contained 3 bases not matched to a gene. The CDR3 length is 14 residues. Germline V gene lookup returns CDR1 LNHNV and CDR2 YYDKDF (reference sequence). The CDR3 region is CATSRAGGAYEQYF. DNA for the CDR3: TGTGCCACCAGCAGAGCGGGAGGGGCTTACGAGCAGTACTTC.

This clone appeared a few times. The sample holds other DNA sequences that translate to the same CDR3. The chain combines TRBV28 with TRBJ1-2; 7 bases line up with TRBD1. CDR3 length: 16 amino acids. The V gene's germline CDR1 is MDHEN and CDR2 SYDVKM. Trimming at V came to 5 bases and at J to 2 bases, leaving 11 bases not matched to a gene. Here the CDR3 reads CASSLNSRQGNYGYTF. In DNA, the CDR3 is TGTGCCAGCAGTCTAAATTCAAGACAGGGCAACTATGGCTACACCTTC.

The chain is built from TRBV7-8 and TRBJ1-2, with 10 nucleotides matching TRBD1. The CDR3 spans 15 residues. Germline-derived CDR1 and CDR2 are SGHVS and FQNEAQ. V was pared by 1 base and J by 7 bases, with 6 bases of the junction left unmatched. The CDR3 spells CASSLDGQGGRGYTF. The CDR3 DNA is TGTGCCAGCAGCTTAGATGGACAGGGGGGTCGTGGCTACACCTTC.

V gene TRBV5-1 combines with J gene TRBJ1-4; no reliable D call. The CDR3 sequence is 13 residues long. The ends were cut back, 0 bases at V and 7 bases at J, with 7 bases in the middle. CDR1 and CDR2 from the germline V gene are SGHRS and YFSETQ. The CDR3 nucleotides are TGCGCCAGCAGCTTGGGACACGGTGAAAAACTGTTTTTT. It encodes CASSLGHGEKLFF.

The chain employs TRBV6-5 and TRBJ2-4; possible D gene TRBD2, 5 bases. V was pared by 6 bases and J by 0 bases, with 12 bases between. The germline CDR1 and CDR2 sequences are MNHEY and SVGAGI. The CDR3 has 15 amino acids. The CDR3 loop is CASRSVEGAKNIQYF. The CDR3 region has the DNA TGTGCCAGCAGGTCGGTAGAGGGAGCCAAAAACATTCAGTACTTC.

This clone was seen more than once but under ten times. The chain has TRBV28 and TRBJ1-2, with a weak D call TRBD1 (6 bases). Trimming stripped 5 bases from V and 7 bases from J, with 11 bases between. In germline, CDR1 is MDHEN, CDR2 SYDVKM. The CDR3 extends over 12 amino acids. CDR3 DNA sequence: TGTGCCAGCAGTGGGGGGGCAAGTGGCTACACCTTC. Encoded protein: CASSGGASGYTF.

V usage is TRBV7-2 and J usage is TRBJ2-1; D perhaps matches TRBD2 (6 bases). Germline values: CDR1 SGHTA, CDR2 FQGNSA. V was shortened by 5 bases and J by 0 bases, with 11 bases between the two germline ends. The CDR3 consists of 15 residues. The CDR3 loop reads CASSHLASSYNEQFF. The CDR3 DNA is TGTGCCAGCAGCCATCTAGCGAGCTCCTACAATGAGCAGTTCTTC. Drawing the rest from reference TRBV7-2 and TRBJ2-1, the complete variable domain is GAGVSQSPSNKVTEKGKDVELRCDPISGHTALYWYRQSLGQGLEFLIYFQGNSAPDKSGLPSDRFSAERTGGSVSTLTIQRTQQEDSAVYLCASSHLASSYNEQFFGPGTRLTVL.